Listed here is a single T cell receptor beta chain. The antigen is undetermined. Trimming shortened V by 3 bases and J by 4 bases, and 10 bases separated the two germline ends. The CDR3 runs 15 residues. The germline gives CDR1 MNHNS, CDR2 SASEGT. Repeated repertoire sampling spanned the course of chemoradiotherapy. The record originates from a study of chemoradiotherapy in HPV16-positive cancers. Some clones are missing from TCRdb's copy, which holds only in-frame ones; the method was immunoSEQ multiplex PCR. The sample holds about 68,000 clones, 88% seen once. General observations from the study: HPV-specific T cells were functionally defined from only a couple of HPV16-positive patients. Candidate HPV-specific clones and E7-related TCR motifs grew in tumor during treatment.

V is TRBV6-1 and J is TRBJ1-6; D gene uncertain. Sample: blood, taken from a patient who underwent chemoradiotherapy. The sequence was obtained from a human donor with HPV-associated anogenital cancer. In DNA form, the CDR3 reads TGTGCCAGCAGTGACTCGTCAAATTATAATTCACCCCTCCACTTT. Residues: CASSDSSNYNSPLHF.